This T cell receptor beta chain originates from a study of response to subunit inactivated influenza vaccine. Whole-study results and caveats: Every seasonal influenza vaccination brings in few new T cells, the authors suggested.

In the case of this clonotype: Its antigen is unidentified.

TCRdb used MiXCR to reprocess the RT-PCR reads, holding one entry per CDR3 protein. Of 280,000 or so distinct CDR3 sequences in the sample, about a fifth were seen once. The germline V and J ends were trimmed by 1 base and 2 bases, with 10 bases remaining between them. CDR1 and CDR2 (germline): SGHTA, FQGNSA. The CDR3 is 15 residues long. The input for sequencing was PBMCs from blood, taken 21 months after vaccination. This TCR came from a man aged 50 to 75 who received an inactivated influenza vaccine. The rearrangement joins TRBV7-2 to TRBJ2-3; D gene ambiguous. The CDR3 DNA reads TGTGCCAGCAGCTTAGGCCGGATTAACACAGATACGCAGTATTTT. This gives the protein CASSLGRINTDTQYF.